Described below is a single TCR beta chain sequence and its context. The primer mix had 60 Vbeta and 13 Jbeta primers. Profiling relied on immunoSEQ multiplex PCR, and the TCRdb table lists in-frame clones only, not all of them. The repertoire holds over 150,000 clones, around 77% seen once, with around 3.4% in the top ten. This sample is part of a study of cytomegalovirus exposure and HLA in healthy donors. CDR1 and CDR2 (germline): GTSNPN, SVGIG (reference sequence). The length of the CDR3 is 16 residues. V dropped 1 base and J dropped 2; count of bases not matched to a gene: 8. The chain joins TRBV30 to TRBJ2-3; 8 bases line up with TRBD2. Input material: PBMCs. The clonotype comes from a man younger than 40 in good health and CMV-seropositive. Here the CDR3 DNA reads TGTGCCTGGAGTGACGGCGGGGGGACCCTCACAGATACGCAGTATTTT. The encoded protein is CAWSDGGGTLTDTQYF.